This paragraph covers one T cell receptor beta chain sequence. The data belong to a study of blood T cell repertoires in COVID-19. Using immunoSEQ multiplex PCR, the repertoire was profiled, and TCRdb retains in-frame clones only, with some absent. The table lists 150,000 to 200,000 clones, 90% of them singletons. Sequences were obtained from peripheral blood. The receptor's source is a man in his fifties with acute or convalescent COVID-19.

The CDR3 region has the DNA TGTGCCAGCAGCTTACCGGGACAGGGTTTTTCACCCCTCCACTTT. Translation gives CASSLPGQGFSPLHF. The chain joins TRBV5-6 to TRBJ1-6, with 9 nucleotides matching TRBD1. V shed 2 bases and J 9 bases; nucleotides not matched to a gene: 6. The CDR3 extends over 15 amino acids. Germline lookup yields CDR1 SGHDT and CDR2 YYEEEE.